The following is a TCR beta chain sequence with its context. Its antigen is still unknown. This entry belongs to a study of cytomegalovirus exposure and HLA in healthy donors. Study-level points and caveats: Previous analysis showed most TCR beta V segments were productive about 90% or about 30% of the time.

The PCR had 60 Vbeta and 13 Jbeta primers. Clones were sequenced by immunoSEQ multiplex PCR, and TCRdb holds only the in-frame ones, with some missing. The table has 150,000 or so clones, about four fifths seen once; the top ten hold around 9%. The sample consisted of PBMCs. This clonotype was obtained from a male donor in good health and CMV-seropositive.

The CDR3 loop is CASSPPPSGRGNTQYF. CDR3 bases: TGTGCCAGCAGTCCCCCTCCTAGCGGGAGGGGGAATACGCAGTATTTT. The chain employs TRBV28 and TRBJ2-3, with 12 positions matching TRBD2. The trim removed 5 bases at V and 7 bases at J, leaving 10 bases unmatched. The CDR3 extends over 16 amino acids. Germline V gene data show CDR1 as MDHEN and CDR2 as SYDVKM. Together with reference TRBV28 and TRBJ2-3, the CDR3 gives the full variable domain: DVKVTQSSRYLVKRTGEKVFLECVQDMDHENMFWYRQDPGLGLRLIYFSYDVKMKEKGDIPEGYSVSREKKERFSLILESASTNQTSMYLCASSPPPSGRGNTQYFGPGTRLTVL.